This T cell receptor beta chain comes out of a study of regulatory T cells in long-lasting Graves disease. Findings and limits, study-wide: TRBV28, TRBJ1-2 and TRBJ2-5 were favored in persistent disease.

Time point meaning: newly diagnosed GD, antithyroid drugs for less than 3 months. Following extraction of RNA from PBMCs, that RNA was used to make the TCR library. Of note for this clonotype: Its antigen is currently unknown.

Losses at the gene ends were 5 bases for V and 8 bases for J; bases not matched to a gene: 8. Per the germline V gene, CDR1 is ENHRY and CDR2 is SYGVKD. The CDR3 covers 15 residues. Construction of the TCR beta libraries employed iRepertoire HTBI primers in conjunction with Arm-PCR of CDR3 regions. TCRdb independently ran MiXCR on the multiplex PCR reads; one entry per CDR3 protein. The sample carries roughly 430,000 distinct CDR3 sequences, 16% recorded once. These same records also appear under a second study, on T cells in Graves' hyperthyroidism and ophthalmopathy. In that study: Most thyroid clonotypes expanded above 0.001 were also detected in blood. The model predicted ophthalmopathy a median around 6.5 months before onset.

The receptor was derived from a woman in her thirties with Graves disease. The sample in question was peripheral blood mononuclear cells (PBMCs), obtained at new diagnosis, from a patient treated with antithyroid drugs. This rearrangement joins TRBV10-3 to TRBJ2-1; 11 nucleotides match TRBD2. CDR3 sequence: CAISSTSGSSDEQFF. CDR3 nucleotides: TGTGCCATCAGTTCTACTAGCGGGAGTAGCGATGAGCAGTTCTTC.